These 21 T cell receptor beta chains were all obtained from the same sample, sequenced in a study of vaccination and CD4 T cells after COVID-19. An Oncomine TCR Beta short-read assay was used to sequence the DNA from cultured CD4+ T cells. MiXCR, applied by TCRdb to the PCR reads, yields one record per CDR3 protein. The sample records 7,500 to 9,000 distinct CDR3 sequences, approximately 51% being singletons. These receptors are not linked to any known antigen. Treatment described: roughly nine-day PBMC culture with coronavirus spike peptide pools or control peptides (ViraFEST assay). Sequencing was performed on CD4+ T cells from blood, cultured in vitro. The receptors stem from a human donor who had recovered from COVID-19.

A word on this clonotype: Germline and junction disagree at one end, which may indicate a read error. Here the CDR3 reads CASSLGGVSTDTQYF. The CDR3 DNA is TGCGCCAGCAGCTTGGGCGGGGTTAGCACAGATACGCAGTATTTT. J is TRBJ2-3 and V is TRBV7-9, with D possibly TRBD2 on 6 matching bases. Germline lookup yields CDR1 SEHNR and CDR2 FQNEAQ (reference sequence). CDR3 length equals 15 residues.

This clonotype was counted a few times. The CDR3, as DNA: TGTGCCATCAGTATGGGACAGGGGGCCCTTGAGACCCAGTACTTC. The encoded protein is CAISMGQGALETQYF. V is TRBV10-3 and J is TRBJ2-5; 12 nucleotides agree with TRBD1. Germline lookup yields CDR1 ENHRY and CDR2 SYGVKD. With V trimmed by 5 bases and J by 5 bases, 6 bases remained unmatched. This CDR3 is built from 15 residues.

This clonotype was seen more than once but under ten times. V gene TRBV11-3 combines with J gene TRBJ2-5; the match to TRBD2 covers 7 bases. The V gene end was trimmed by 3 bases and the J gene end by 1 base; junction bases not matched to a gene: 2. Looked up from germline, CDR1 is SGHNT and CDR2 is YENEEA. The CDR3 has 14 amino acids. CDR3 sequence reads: CASSLSGGQETQYF. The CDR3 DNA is TGTGCCAGCAGCTTGTCGGGGGGCCAAGAGACCCAGTACTTC.

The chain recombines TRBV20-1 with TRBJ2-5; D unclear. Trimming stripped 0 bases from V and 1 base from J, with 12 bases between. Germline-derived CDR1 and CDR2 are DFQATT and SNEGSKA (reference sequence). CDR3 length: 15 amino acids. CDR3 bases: TGCAGTGCTAGAGATACTGCCAGGATCCAAGAGACCCAGTACTTC. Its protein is CSARDTARIQETQYF.

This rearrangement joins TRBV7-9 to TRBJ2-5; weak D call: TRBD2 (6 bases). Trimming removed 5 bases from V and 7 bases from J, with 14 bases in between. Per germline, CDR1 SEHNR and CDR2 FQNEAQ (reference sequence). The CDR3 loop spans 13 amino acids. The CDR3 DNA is TGTGCCAGCAGCCAGAACACGCGGGGGACCCAGTACTTC. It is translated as CASSQNTRGTQYF.

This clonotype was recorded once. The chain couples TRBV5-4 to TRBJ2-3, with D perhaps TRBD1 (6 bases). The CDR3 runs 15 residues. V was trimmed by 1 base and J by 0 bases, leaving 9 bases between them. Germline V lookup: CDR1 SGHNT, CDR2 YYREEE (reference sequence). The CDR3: CASSLTGHSTDTQYF. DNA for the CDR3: TGTGCCAGCAGCTTGACGGGACATAGCACAGATACGCAGTATTTT.

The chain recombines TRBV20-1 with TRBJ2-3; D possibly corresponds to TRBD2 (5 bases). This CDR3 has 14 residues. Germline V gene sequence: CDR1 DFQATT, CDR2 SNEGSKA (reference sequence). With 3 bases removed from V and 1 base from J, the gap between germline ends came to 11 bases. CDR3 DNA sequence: TGCAGTGCTAGTCGGGGTGTAGGCACAGATACGCAGTATTTT. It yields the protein CSASRGVGTDTQYF.

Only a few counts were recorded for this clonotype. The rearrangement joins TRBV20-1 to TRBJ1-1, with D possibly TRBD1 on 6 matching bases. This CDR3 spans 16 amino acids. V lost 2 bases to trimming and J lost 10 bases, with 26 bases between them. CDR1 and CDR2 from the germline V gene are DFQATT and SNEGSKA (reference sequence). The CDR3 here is CSARSGADPTRGAAFF. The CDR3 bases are TGCAGTGCTAGAAGTGGGGCGGATCCCACCCGGGGGGCAGCTTTCTTT.

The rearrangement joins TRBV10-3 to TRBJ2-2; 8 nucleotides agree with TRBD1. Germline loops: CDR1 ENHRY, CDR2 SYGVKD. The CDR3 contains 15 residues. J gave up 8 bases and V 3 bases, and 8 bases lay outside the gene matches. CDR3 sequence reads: CAISDPGQGSGELFF. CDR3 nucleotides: TGTGCCATCAGTGACCCCGGACAGGGTTCGGGGGAGCTGTTTTTT.

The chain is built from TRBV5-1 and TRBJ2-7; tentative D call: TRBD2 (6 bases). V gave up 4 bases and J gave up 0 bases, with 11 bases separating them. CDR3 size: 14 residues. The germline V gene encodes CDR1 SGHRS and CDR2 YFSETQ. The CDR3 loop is CASSREWNSYEQYF. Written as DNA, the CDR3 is TGCGCCAGCAGCCGGGAGTGGAACTCCTACGAGCAGTACTTC.

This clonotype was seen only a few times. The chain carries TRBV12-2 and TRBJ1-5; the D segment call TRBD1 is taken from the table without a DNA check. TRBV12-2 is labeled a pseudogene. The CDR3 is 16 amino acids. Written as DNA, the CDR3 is TGTGCAAGTCGCTTAGCGGTATCCCCCGGAAATTGGCCCCAGCATTTT. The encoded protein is CASRLAVSPGNWPQHF.

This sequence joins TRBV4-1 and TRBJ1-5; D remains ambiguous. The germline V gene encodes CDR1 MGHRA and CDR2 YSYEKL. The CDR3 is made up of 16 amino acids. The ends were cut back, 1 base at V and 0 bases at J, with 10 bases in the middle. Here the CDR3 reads CASSQGDIYSNQPQHF. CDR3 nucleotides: TGCGCCAGCAGCCAAGGGGATATCTATAGCAATCAGCCCCAGCATTTT.

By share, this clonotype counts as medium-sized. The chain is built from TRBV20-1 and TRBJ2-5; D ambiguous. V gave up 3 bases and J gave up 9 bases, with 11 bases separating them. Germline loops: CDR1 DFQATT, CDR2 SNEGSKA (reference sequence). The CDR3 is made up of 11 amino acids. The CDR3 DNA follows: TGCAGTGCTAGCTTGCGTAAGTCCCAGTACTTC. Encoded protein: CSASLRKSQYF.

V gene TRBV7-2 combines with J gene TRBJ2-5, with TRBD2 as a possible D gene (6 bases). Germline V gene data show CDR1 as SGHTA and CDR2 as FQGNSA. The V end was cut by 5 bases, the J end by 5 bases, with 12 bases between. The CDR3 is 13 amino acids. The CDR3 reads CASSLGGYETQYF. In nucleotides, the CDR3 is TGTGCCAGCAGCCTGGGGGGTTATGAGACCCAGTACTTC.

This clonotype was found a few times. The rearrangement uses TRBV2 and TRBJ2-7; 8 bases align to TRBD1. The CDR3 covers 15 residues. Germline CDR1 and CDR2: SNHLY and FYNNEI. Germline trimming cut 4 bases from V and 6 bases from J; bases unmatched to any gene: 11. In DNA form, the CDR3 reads TGTGCCAGCAGTGTATTCGGTCAGGGGGCTAGCGAGCAGTACTTC. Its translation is CASSVFGQGASEQYF. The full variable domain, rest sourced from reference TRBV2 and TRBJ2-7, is EPEVTQTPSHQVTQMGQEVILRCVPISNHLYFYWYRQILGQKVEFLVSFYNNEISEKSEIFDDQFSVERPDGSNFTLKIRSTKLEDSAMYFCASSVFGQGASEQYFGPGTRLTVT.

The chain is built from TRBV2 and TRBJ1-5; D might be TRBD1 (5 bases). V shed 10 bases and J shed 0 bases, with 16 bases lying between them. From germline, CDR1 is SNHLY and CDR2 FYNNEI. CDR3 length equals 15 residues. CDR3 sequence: CATNQGPYSNQPQHF. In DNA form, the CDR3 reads TGTGCCACTAATCAGGGACCTTATAGCAATCAGCCCCAGCATTTT. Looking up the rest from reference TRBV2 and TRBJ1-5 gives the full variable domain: EPEVTQTPSHQVTQMGQEVILRCVPISNHLYFYWYRQILGQKVEFLVSFYNNEISEKSEIFDDQFSVERPDGSNFTLKIRSTKLEDSAMYFCATNQGPYSNQPQHFGDGTRLSIL.

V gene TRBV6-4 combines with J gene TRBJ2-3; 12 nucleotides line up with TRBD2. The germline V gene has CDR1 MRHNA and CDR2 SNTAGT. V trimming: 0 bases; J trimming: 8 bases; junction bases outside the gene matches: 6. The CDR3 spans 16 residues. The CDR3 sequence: CASSDSSSGGEVTQYF. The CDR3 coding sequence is TGTGCCAGCAGTGACTCGTCTAGCGGGGGGGAAGTTACGCAGTATTTT.

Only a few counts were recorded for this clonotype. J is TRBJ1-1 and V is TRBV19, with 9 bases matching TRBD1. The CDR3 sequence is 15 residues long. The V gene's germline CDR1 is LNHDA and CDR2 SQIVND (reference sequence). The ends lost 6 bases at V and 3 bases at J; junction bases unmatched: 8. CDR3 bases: TGTGCCAGTAGCCCCCGGACAGGGGCGTACACTGAAGCTTTCTTT. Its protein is CASSPRTGAYTEAFF.

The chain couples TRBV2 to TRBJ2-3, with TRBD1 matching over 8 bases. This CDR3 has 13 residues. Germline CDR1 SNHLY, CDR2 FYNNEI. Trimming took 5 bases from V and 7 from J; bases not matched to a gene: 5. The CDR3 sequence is CASSNQGAYTQYF. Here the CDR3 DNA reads TGTGCCAGCAGTAACCAGGGGGCATATACGCAGTATTTT.

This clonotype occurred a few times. The CDR3 is CASSPNFLHNEQFF. The CDR3 DNA sequence: TGTGCCAGCAGCCCCAACTTCCTACACAATGAGCAGTTCTTC. The J gene is TRBJ2-1, the V gene TRBV9; D not certain. Germline assignment: CDR1 SGDLS and CDR2 YYNGEE. The germline V and J ends were trimmed by 4 bases and 5 bases, with 13 bases remaining between them. The CDR3 consists of 14 residues.

CDR3 nucleotide sequence: TGCAGTGCCAGACCAAGTTCGCGGCTGGGATCGGAGCAGTACTTC. As protein: CSARPSSRLGSEQYF. The chain recombines TRBV20-1 with TRBJ2-7, with no clear D. CDR3 length equals 15 residues. Per germline, CDR1 DFQATT and CDR2 SNEGSKA (reference sequence). V lost 6 bases to trimming and J lost 7 bases, with 25 bases between them.